Presented here are 16 T cell receptor beta chains from one specimen sequenced in a study of shared clonotypes between healthy human individuals. Profiled with immunoSEQ multiplex PCR; TCRdb holds only in-frame clones, not every one. Of 1,500,000 or so clones listed, roughly 95% were seen once; the top ten hold roughly 1.2%. Sequencing was done on a sample of naive CD4+ T cells sorted from blood. Subset: CD45RA+ positively selected. These receptors were obtained from a man aged 25-40 years in good health.

V and J are TRBV6-1 and TRBJ2-7, with D possibly TRBD1 on 7 matching bases. V lost 8 bases and J 0 bases, leaving 11 bases between the germline ends. This CDR3 contains 13 residues. Germline CDR1 MNHNS, CDR2 SASEGT. The CDR3 nucleotides read TGTGCCAGCGGGCGGGACAGCTCCTACGAGCAGTACTTC. Protein product: CASGRDSSYEQYF.

The chain carries TRBV7-2 and TRBJ2-7; weak D call: TRBD2 (6 bases). Germline CDR1 reads SGHTA; CDR2 reads FQGNSA. CDR3 size: 16 residues. Deletions cut 2 bases from V and 0 bases from J, with 14 bases between. The DNA of the CDR3 is TGTGCCAGCAGCTTAAGGGACTTCCCGAGCTCCTACGAGCAGTACTTC. Its translation is CASSLRDFPSSYEQYF. Drawing the rest from reference TRBV7-2 and TRBJ2-7, the complete variable domain is GAGVSQSPSNKVTEKGKDVELRCDPISGHTALYWYRQSLGQGLEFLIYFQGNSAPDKSGLPSDRFSAERTGGSVSTLTIQRTQQEDSAVYLCASSLRDFPSSYEQYFGPGTRLTVT.

The chain links TRBV6-5 to TRBJ2-5; D not resolved. V lost 6 bases, J lost 3 bases, and 5 bases lay in between. Germline CDR1 MNHEY, CDR2 SVGAGI. The CDR3 sequence is 11 residues long. The CDR3 region is CASSHKETQYF. CDR3 DNA: TGTGCCAGCAGCCATAAAGAGACCCAGTACTTC.

The chain employs TRBV7-8 and TRBJ1-5, with 8 bases lining up with TRBD1. The CDR3 covers 16 residues. CDR1 is SGHVS and CDR2 is FQNEAQ in the germline V gene. Trimming cost V 1 base and J 5 bases; bases outside gene matches: 7. CDR3 in DNA: TGTGCCAGCAGCTTAGACTTCGCAGGGGGCTATCAGCCCCAGCATTTT. This codes for CASSLDFAGGYQPQHF.

The chain combines TRBV7-3 with TRBJ2-5; D possibly corresponds to TRBD1 (5 bases). Germline V gene data show CDR1 as SGHTA and CDR2 as FQGTGA. V was shortened by 9 bases and J by 5 bases, with 22 bases between the two germline ends. The CDR3 runs 15 residues. The CDR3 sequence: CASLKQSGLGETQYF. The CDR3 DNA sequence: TGTGCCAGTCTTAAACAATCAGGGCTGGGGGAGACCCAGTACTTC.

The chain employs TRBV5-1 and TRBJ2-1; D possibly matches TRBD1 or TRBD2 (6 bases each). The CDR3 has 16 amino acids. Germline loops: CDR1 SGHRS, CDR2 YFSETQ. Trimming took off 7 bases at V and 0 bases at J, with 17 bases between the two ends. As DNA, the CDR3 is TGCGCCAGCGTATTTGGGGGGCTAAGCTCCTACAATGAGCAGTTCTTC. This translates into CASVFGGLSSYNEQFF.

V usage is TRBV9 and J usage is TRBJ1-2, with 8 bases lining up with TRBD1. Germline V gene lookup returns CDR1 SGDLS and CDR2 YYNGEE. The CDR3 spans 16 residues. Germline trimming cut 3 bases from V and 8 bases from J; bases unmatched to any gene: 15. This CDR3 reads CASSDTGTGLLRGYTF. As DNA, the CDR3 is TGTGCCAGCAGCGATACCGGGACAGGACTACTACGGGGCTACACCTTC. Supplemented by reference TRBV9 and TRBJ1-2, the full variable domain reads DSGVTQTPKHLITATGQRVTLRCSPRSGDLSVYWYQQSLDQGLQFLIQYYNGEERAKGNILERFSAQQFPDLHSELNLSSLELGDSALYFCASSDTGTGLLRGYTFGSGTRLTVV.

Details on this clone: A much larger clone is a single base away; this may be a read error. This sequence joins TRBV6-1 and TRBJ2-2, with 7 bases lining up with TRBD1. This CDR3 region has 14 residues. V lost 4 bases, J lost 3 bases, and 2 bases stayed unmatched. Germline V gives CDR1 MNHNS, CDR2 SASEGT. The CDR3 nucleotides are TGTGCCAGCAGTGGGGGGACAGACACCGGGGAGCTGTTTTTT. This encodes CASSGGTDTGELFF.

The rearrangement uses TRBV5-1 and TRBJ2-1, with TRBD2 matching over 10 bases. Germline trimming cut 4 bases from V and 4 bases from J; bases unmatched to any gene: 11. This CDR3 spans 17 amino acids. Germline lookup yields CDR1 SGHRS and CDR2 YFSETQ. CDR3 in DNA: TGCGCCAGCAGCCCGATCCTAGCGGGAGCGGGGTACAATGAGCAGTTCTTC. It encodes CASSPILAGAGYNEQFF.

The chain employs TRBV28 and TRBJ2-2; a weak D match, TRBD1 (6 bases). CDR1 and CDR2 from the germline V gene are MDHEN and SYDVKM. The CDR3 totals 14 residues. Trimming stripped 3 bases from V and 7 bases from J, with 12 bases between. CDR3 sequence: CASSLYQGFGELFF. The CDR3 DNA is TGTGCCAGCAGTTTGTATCAGGGGTTCGGGGAGCTGTTTTTT.

The chain couples TRBV7-9 to TRBJ2-3; possible D gene TRBD1, 7 bases. This CDR3 has 14 amino acids. Germline V lookup: CDR1 SEHNR, CDR2 FQNEAQ (reference sequence). With 4 bases removed from V and 4 bases from J, the gap between germline ends came to 12 bases. The CDR3, as DNA: TGTGCCAGCAGCTCAGGAGGGGGCTCAGATACGCAGTATTTT. Amino acids: CASSSGGGSDTQYF.

The rearrangement links TRBV5-4 to TRBJ2-2; 8 nucleotides align to TRBD2. After removal of 6 bases from V and 0 bases from J, the junction contained 7 bases not matched to a gene. CDR1 and CDR2 (germline): SGHNT, YYREEE (reference sequence). The CDR3 totals 16 residues. This chain's CDR3 is CASTSGGPANTGELFF. Here the CDR3 DNA reads TGTGCCAGCACCTCGGGGGGGCCCGCGAACACCGGGGAGCTGTTTTTT.

V and J are TRBV7-7 and TRBJ2-1, with 8 bases aligning to TRBD2. V gave up 1 base and J gave up 6 bases; unmatched junction bases: 5. The CDR3 is 15 amino acids. Per germline, CDR1 SSHAT and CDR2 FNYEAQ (reference sequence). The CDR3 loop reads CASSLGLAGFNEQFF. The CDR3 nucleotides are TGTGCCAGCAGCTTAGGTCTAGCGGGCTTCAATGAGCAGTTCTTC.

The chain uses TRBV5-1 and TRBJ2-4; 7 bases line up with TRBD2. CDR3 length: 18 residues. The J segment lost 0 bases and the V segment lost 1 base, leaving 10 bases of the junction unmatched. Germline-derived CDR1 and CDR2 are SGHRS and YFSETQ. In DNA, the CDR3 is TGCGCCAGCAGCTTGCGCCCCTCCAGGGAGGGAGCCAAAAACATTCAGTACTTC. Amino acids: CASSLRPSREGAKNIQYF.

This clone showed up just once. This chain joins TRBV21-1 and TRBJ2-5; the D call TRBD2 from the table was never checked on the DNA. TRBV21-1 is a recognized pseudogene. CDR3 size: 14 residues. The CDR3 bases are TGTGCCAGCACCGAGCGGGAGAGAACGGAGACCCAGTACTTC. This sequence encodes CASTERERTETQYF.

The chain recombines TRBV9 with TRBJ1-2; the D is unclear. The length of the CDR3 is 11 residues. Trimming shortened V by 3 bases and J by 10 bases, and 10 bases separated the two germline ends. Germline loops: CDR1 SGDLS, CDR2 YYNGEE. The CDR3 nucleotides are TGTGCCAGCAGCGACAATTGGGTCTACACCTTC. Encoded protein: CASSDNWVYTF.